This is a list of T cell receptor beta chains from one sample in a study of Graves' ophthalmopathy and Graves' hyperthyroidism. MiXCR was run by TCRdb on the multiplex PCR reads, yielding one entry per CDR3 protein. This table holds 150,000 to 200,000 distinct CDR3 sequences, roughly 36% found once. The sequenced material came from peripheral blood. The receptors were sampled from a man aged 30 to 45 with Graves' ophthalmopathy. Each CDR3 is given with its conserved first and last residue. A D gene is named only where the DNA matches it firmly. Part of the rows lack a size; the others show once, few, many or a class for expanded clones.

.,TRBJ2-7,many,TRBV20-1,CSASMLGEQYF,TGCAGTGCTAGTATGCTGGGAGAGCAGTACTTC
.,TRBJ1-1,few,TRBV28,CASSTPSLRAFF,TGTGCCAGCAGCACCCCGTCGCTCCGAGCTTTCTTT
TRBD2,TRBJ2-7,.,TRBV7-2,CASSPGGIRDYEQYF,TGTGCCAGCAGCCCGGGGGGGATAAGGGACTACGAGCAGTACTTC
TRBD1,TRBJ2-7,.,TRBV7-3,CASSLNPGQSYEQYF,TGTGCCAGCAGCTTAAATCCGGGACAGTCCTACGAGCAGTACTTC
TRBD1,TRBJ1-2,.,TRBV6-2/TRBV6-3,CASSYSDRVLDGYTF,TGTGCCAGCAGTTACTCGGACAGGGTTTTGGATGGCTACACCTTC
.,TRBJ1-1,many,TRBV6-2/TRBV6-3,CASSYSKGRVAEAFF,TGTGCCAGCAGTTACTCGAAGGGTAGGGTGGCTGAAGCTTTCTTT
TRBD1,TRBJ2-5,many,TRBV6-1,CASRRSLQGAQETQYF,TGTGCCAGCAGGAGGTCACTACAGGGGGCCCAAGAGACCCAGTACTTC
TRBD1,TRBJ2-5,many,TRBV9,CASSDRDRGGETQYF,TGTGCCAGCAGCGACCGGGACAGGGGAGGGGAGACCCAGTACTTC
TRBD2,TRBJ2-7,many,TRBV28,CASSSPGRAFSYEQYF,TGTGCCAGCAGTTCCCCCGGGAGGGCTTTCTCCTACGAGCAGTACTTC
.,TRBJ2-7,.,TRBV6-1,CASSEGRAYEQYF,TGTGCCAGCAGTGAAGGGAGGGCCTACGAGCAGTACTTC
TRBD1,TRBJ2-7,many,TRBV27,CASSPWGQGNSYEQYF,TGTGCCAGCAGTCCCTGGGGACAGGGTAACTCCTACGAGCAGTACTTC
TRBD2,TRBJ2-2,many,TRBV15,CATSSKAGVGTGELFF,TGTGCCACCAGCAGCAAAGCGGGAGTGGGCACCGGGGAGCTGTTTTTT
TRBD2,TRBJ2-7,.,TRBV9,CAWSVGRGYEQYF,TGTGCCTGGAGTGTTGGGAGGGGCTACGAGCAGTACTTC
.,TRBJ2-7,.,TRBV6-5,CASSSPGESSYEQYF,TGTGCCAGCAGTTCCCCAGGGGAGAGCTCCTACGAGCAGTACTTC
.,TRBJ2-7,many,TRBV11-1,CASSLGGGLYEQYF,TGTGCCAGCAGCTTAGGGGGCGGACTGTACGAGCAGTACTTC